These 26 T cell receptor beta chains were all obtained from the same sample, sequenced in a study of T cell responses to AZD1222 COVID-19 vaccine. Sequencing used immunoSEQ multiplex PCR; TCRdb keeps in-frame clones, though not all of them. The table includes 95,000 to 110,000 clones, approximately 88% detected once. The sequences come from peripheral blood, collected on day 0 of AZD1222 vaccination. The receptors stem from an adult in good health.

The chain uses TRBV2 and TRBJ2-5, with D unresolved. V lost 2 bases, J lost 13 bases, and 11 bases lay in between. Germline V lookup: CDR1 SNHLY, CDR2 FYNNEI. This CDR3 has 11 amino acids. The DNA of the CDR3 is TGTGCCAGCAGTGAATCTATTCGGGTGTACTTC. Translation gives CASSESIRVYF.

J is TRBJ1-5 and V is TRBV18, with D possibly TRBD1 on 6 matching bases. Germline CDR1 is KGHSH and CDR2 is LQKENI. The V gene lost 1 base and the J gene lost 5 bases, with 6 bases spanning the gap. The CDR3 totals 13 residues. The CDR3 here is CASSPQGDQPQHF. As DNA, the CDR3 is TGTGCCAGCTCACCACAGGGGGATCAGCCCCAGCATTTT.

DNA for the CDR3: TGTGCCAGCAGTTCCCCTCGCCAGGACAGGGCTTATGGCTACACCTTC. This codes for CASSSPRQDRAYGYTF. The chain is built from TRBV27 and TRBJ1-2, with 8 bases aligning to TRBD1. This CDR3 region has 16 residues. Trimming removed 4 bases from V and 5 bases from J; junction bases left unmatched: 12. In germline, CDR1 is MNHEY, CDR2 SMNVEV (reference sequence).

The CDR3, as DNA: TGTGCCAGCAGTTTAGCCACAGGGGCACTTAATGAAAAACTGTTTTTT. Its translation: CASSLATGALNEKLFF. The chain combines TRBV28 with TRBJ1-4; the match to TRBD1 covers 7 bases. Germline trimming cut 2 bases from V and 4 bases from J; bases unmatched to any gene: 7. CDR3 size: 16 residues. CDR1 is MDHEN and CDR2 is SYDVKM in the germline V gene.

This CDR3 reads CASSLGAGVDQPQHF. The CDR3 DNA is TGTGCCAGCAGCTTAGGGGCCGGGGTCGATCAGCCCCAGCATTTT. This chain connects TRBV7-9 to TRBJ1-5; D remains unclear. Per the germline V gene, CDR1 is SEHNR and CDR2 is FQNEAQ (reference sequence). The CDR3 length is 15 residues. V was clipped by 1 base and J by 5 bases, with 12 bases between them. Using reference TRBV7-9 and TRBJ1-5 for the parts outside the CDR3, the full variable domain is DTGVSQNPRHKITKRGQNVTFRCDPISEHNRLYWYRQTLGQGPEFLTYFQNEAQLEKSRLLSDRFSAERPKGSFSTLEIQRTEQGDSAMYLCASSLGAGVDQPQHFGDGTRLSIL.

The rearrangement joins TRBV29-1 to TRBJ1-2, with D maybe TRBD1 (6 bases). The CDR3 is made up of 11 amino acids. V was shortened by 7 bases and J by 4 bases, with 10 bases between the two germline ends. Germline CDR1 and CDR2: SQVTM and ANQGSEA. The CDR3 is CSAGETYGYTF. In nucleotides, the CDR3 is TGCAGCGCAGGGGAGACCTATGGCTACACCTTC.

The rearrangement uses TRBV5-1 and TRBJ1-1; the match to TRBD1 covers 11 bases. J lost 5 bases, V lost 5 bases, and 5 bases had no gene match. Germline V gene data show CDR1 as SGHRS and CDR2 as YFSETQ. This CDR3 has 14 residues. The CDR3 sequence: CASSVGTGGTEAFF. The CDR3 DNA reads TGCGCCAGCAGTGTGGGGACAGGGGGGACTGAAGCTTTCTTT.

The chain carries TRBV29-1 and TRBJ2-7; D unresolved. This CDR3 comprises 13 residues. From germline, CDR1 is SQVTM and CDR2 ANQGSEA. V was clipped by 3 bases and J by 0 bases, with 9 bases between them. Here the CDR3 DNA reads TGCAGCGTTGAGGACCGTCTCTCCTACGAGCAGTACTTC. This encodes CSVEDRLSYEQYF.

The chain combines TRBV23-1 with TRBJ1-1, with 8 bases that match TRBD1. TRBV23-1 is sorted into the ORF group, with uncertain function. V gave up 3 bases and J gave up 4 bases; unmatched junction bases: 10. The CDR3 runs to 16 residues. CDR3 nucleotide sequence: TGCGCCAGCAGTCACAGGGGGCGACAGGGGAGCACTGAAGCTTTCTTT. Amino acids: CASSHRGRQGSTEAFF.

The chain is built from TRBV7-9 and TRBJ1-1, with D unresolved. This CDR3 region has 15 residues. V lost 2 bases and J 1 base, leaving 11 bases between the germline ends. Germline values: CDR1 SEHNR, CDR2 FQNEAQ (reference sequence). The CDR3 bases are TGTGCCAGCAGCTTATTGGCCGAAAAGAACACTGAAGCTTTCTTT. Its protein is CASSLLAEKNTEAFF.

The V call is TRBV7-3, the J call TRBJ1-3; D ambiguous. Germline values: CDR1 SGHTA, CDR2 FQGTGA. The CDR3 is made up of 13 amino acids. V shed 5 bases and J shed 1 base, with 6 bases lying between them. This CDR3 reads CASSPSSGNTIYF. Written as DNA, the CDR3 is TGTGCCAGCAGCCCTTCTTCTGGAAACACCATATATTTT.

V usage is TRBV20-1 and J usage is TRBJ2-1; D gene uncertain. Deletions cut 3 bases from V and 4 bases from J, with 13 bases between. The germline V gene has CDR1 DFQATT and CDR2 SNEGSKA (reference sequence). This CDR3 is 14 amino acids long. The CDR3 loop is CSASLESIYNEQFF. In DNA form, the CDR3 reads TGCAGTGCTAGTCTGGAATCGATATACAATGAGCAGTTCTTC.

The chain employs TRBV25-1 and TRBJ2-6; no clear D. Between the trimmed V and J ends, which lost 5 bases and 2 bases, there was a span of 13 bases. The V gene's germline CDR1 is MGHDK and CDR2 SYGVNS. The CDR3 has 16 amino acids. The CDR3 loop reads CASSTLTSTGANVLTF. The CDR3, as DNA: TGTGCCAGCAGTACGCTTACCTCTACTGGGGCCAACGTCCTGACTTTC.

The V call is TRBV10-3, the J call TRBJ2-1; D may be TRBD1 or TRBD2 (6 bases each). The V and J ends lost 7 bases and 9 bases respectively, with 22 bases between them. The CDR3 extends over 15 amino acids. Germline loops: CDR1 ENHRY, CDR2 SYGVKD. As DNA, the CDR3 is TGTGCCATCAAGGAAGGGGGGCCAGGGATCGGTGAGCAGTTCTTC. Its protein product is CAIKEGGPGIGEQFF.

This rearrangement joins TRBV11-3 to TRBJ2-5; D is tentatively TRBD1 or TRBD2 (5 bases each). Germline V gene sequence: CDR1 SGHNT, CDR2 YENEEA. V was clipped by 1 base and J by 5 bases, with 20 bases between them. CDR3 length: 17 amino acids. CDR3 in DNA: TGTGCCAGCAGCTTAGGGTCCGGGACCCACCAATGGGAGACCCAGTACTTC. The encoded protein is CASSLGSGTHQWETQYF.

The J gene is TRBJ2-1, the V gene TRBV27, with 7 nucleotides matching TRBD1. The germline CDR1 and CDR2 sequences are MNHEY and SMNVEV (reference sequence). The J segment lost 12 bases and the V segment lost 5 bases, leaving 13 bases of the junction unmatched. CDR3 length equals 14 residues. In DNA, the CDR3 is TGTGCCAGCAGTCTAAGCCTAAGGACAGGTGGGCAGTTCTTC. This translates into CASSLSLRTGGQFF.

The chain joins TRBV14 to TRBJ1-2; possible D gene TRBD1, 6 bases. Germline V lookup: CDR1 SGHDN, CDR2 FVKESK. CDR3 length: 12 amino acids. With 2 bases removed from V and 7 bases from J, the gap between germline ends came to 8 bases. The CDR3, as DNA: TGTGCCAGCAGCCAACAGGGGTCTGGCTACACCTTC. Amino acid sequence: CASSQQGSGYTF.

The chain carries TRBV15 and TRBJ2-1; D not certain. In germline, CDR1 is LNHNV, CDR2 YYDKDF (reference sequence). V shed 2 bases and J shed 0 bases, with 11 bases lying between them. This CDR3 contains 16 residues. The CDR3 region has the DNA TGTGCCACCAGCAGAATCAGCGCCAGCTCCTACAATGAGCAGTTCTTC. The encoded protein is CATSRISASSYNEQFF.

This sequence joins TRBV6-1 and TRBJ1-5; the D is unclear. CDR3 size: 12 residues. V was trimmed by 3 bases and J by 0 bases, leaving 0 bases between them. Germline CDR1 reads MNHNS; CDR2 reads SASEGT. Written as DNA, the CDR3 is TGTGCCAGCAGTGATAGCAATCAGCCCCAGCATTTT. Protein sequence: CASSDSNQPQHF.

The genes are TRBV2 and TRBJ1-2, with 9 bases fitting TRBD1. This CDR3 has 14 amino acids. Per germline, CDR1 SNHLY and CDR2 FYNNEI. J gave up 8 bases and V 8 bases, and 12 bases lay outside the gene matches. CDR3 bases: TGTGCCAGCTCGTGGGGGGGACAGGGAGAAGGCTACACCTTC. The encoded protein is CASSWGGQGEGYTF.

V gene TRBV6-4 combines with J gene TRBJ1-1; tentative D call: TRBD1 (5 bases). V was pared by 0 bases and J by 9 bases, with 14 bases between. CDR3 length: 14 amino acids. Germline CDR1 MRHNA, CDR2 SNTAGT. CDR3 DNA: TGTGCCAGCAGTGACTCCCCCGACAGTACGAAAGCTTTCTTT. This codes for CASSDSPDSTKAFF.

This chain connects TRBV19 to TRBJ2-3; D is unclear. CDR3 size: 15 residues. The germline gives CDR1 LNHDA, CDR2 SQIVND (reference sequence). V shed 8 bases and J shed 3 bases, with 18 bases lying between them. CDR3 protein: CASRNLAPQTDTQYF. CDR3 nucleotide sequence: TGTGCCAGTCGAAACCTCGCCCCACAAACAGATACGCAGTATTTT.

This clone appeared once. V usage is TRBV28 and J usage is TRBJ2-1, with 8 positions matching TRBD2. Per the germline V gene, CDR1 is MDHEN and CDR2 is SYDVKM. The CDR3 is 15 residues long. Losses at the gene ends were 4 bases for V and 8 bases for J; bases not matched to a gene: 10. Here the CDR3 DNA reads TGTGCCAGCAGTTCCCCAGCGGGAGTCGCCTATGAGCAGTTCTTC. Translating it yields CASSSPAGVAYEQFF. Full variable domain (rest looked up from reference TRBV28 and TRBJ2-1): DVKVTQSSRYLVKRTGEKVFLECVQDMDHENMFWYRQDPGLGLRLIYFSYDVKMKEKGDIPEGYSVSREKKERFSLILESASTNQTSMYLCASSSPAGVAYEQFFGPGTRLTVL.

The CDR3 sequence: CASSLGPSNNEQFF. The CDR3 nucleotides read TGTGCCAGCAGCTTGGGACCGAGCAACAATGAGCAGTTCTTC. The chain employs TRBV7-2 and TRBJ2-1; D possibly uses TRBD1 or TRBD2 (5 bases each). This CDR3 has 14 residues. Deletions cut 3 bases from V and 5 bases from J, with 11 bases between. Germline V gene sequence: CDR1 SGHTA, CDR2 FQGNSA.

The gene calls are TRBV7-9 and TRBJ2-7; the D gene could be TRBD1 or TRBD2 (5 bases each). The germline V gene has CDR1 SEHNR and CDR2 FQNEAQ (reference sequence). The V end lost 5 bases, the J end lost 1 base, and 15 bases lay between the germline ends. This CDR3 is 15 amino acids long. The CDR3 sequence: CASSEQGTVSYEQYF. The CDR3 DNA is TGTGCCAGCAGCGAACAAGGGACGGTATCCTACGAGCAGTACTTC.

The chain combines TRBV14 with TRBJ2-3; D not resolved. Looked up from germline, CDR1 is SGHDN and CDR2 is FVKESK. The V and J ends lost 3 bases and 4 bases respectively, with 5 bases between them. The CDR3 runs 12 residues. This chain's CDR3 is CASSQAADTQYF. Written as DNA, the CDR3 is TGTGCCAGCAGCCAGGCGGCAGATACGCAGTATTTT.